One T cell receptor (beta chain) is described in this entry. The sample belongs to a study of blood T cell repertoires in COVID-19. The V gene's germline CDR1 is MNHEY and CDR2 SMNVEV (reference sequence). This CDR3 has 14 amino acids. Between the trimmed V and J ends, which lost 6 bases and 1 base, there was a span of 10 bases. Sequenced by immunoSEQ multiplex PCR; TCRdb stores in-frame clones only, minus some. There are some 200,000 clones in the sample; around 81% occur only once, and around 2% lies in the top ten. This receptor was taken from a woman aged 55-69 years with acute or convalescent COVID-19. V usage is TRBV27 and J usage is TRBJ2-1; no definite D call. Material: peripheral blood. CDR3 sequence: CASSSSRSYNEQFF. In DNA, the CDR3 is TGTGCCAGCAGCTCCTCGAGGTCCTACAATGAGCAGTTCTTC.